These 9 T cell receptor beta chains came from one sample sequenced in a study of blood T cells in healthy people across ages. A sample-barcoded 5' primer and a J-beta primer mix were used in a second PCR of roughly 6 to 11 cycles. TCRdb reprocessed the 5' RACE reads via MiXCR and lists one record per CDR3 protein. The sample records some 860,000 distinct CDR3 sequences, 45% to 70% being singletons. Sequencing input: blood. Receptors were obtained from a man aged 35 to 55 in good health.

The rearrangement links TRBV4-3 to TRBJ2-5; 8 bases are a match to TRBD2. V gave up 4 bases and J gave up 11 bases; unmatched junction bases: 15. In germline, CDR1 is LGHNA, CDR2 YSLEER. This CDR3 is built from 15 residues. The CDR3 reads CASSPSSGWGNEQYF. As DNA, the CDR3 is TGCGCCAGCAGCCCATCTAGCGGGTGGGGCAATGAGCAGTACTTC.

This chain joins TRBV29-1 and TRBJ2-5; TRBD2 matches at 7 bases. CDR1 is SQVTM and CDR2 is ANQGSEA in the germline V gene. After removal of 3 bases from V and 5 bases from J, the junction contained 9 bases not matched to a gene. This CDR3 comprises 14 residues. Written as DNA, the CDR3 is TGCAGCGTTGATTCGGCGGGAGTTGGGGAGACCCAGTACTTC. It codes for CSVDSAGVGETQYF.

The CDR3 loop is CASSLIAGAHNEQFF. As DNA, the CDR3 is TGTGCCAGCAGTTTGATAGCGGGAGCCCACAATGAGCAGTTCTTC. The V gene is TRBV28, the J gene TRBJ2-1; 9 bases match TRBD2. CDR3 length equals 15 residues. The trim removed 3 bases at V and 5 bases at J, leaving 5 bases unmatched. The germline V gene has CDR1 MDHEN and CDR2 SYDVKM.

In DNA form, the CDR3 reads TGCAGTGCTCACGGGGTGGCCTATGGCTACACCTTC. Translation gives CSAHGVAYGYTF. V and J are TRBV20-1 and TRBJ1-2; D gene unclear. The CDR3 covers 12 residues. The germline V gene encodes CDR1 DFQATT and CDR2 SNEGSKA (reference sequence). V lost 5 bases, J lost 4 bases, and 11 bases lay in between.

This clonotype appeared a few times. The chain uses TRBV7-2 and TRBJ2-7; the D is unclear. Germline assignment: CDR1 SGHTA and CDR2 FQGNSA. Trimming stripped 4 bases from V and 0 bases from J, with 10 bases between. There are 14 residues in the CDR3. CDR3 bases: TGTGCCAGCAGCTCCAACCCAAGCTCCTACGAGCAGTACTTC. It specifies CASSSNPSSYEQYF.

This clonotype came up a few times. The genes are TRBV6-6 and TRBJ1-4; D ambiguous. The length of the CDR3 is 15 residues. V lost 0 bases to trimming and J lost 5 bases, with 10 bases between them. Germline assignment: CDR1 MNHNY and CDR2 SVGAGI (reference sequence). CDR3 protein: CASSYSGGSNEKLFF. The CDR3 DNA is TGTGCCAGCAGTTACTCTGGCGGGTCCAATGAAAAACTGTTTTTT.

V and J are TRBV6-2 or TRBV6-3 and TRBJ2-5; D gene ambiguous. The CDR3 sequence is 14 residues long. The V end was cut by 2 bases, the J end by 0 bases, with 7 bases between. The germline V gene encodes CDR1 MNHEY and CDR2 SVGEGT. This CDR3 is CASSYVWDQETQYF. In DNA form, the CDR3 reads TGTGCCAGCAGTTACGTGTGGGACCAAGAGACCCAGTACTTC.

The chain employs TRBV6-4 and TRBJ2-1; a possible D gene is TRBD2 (6 bases). Near its end, the DNA agrees better with TRBJ2-7, so the J call may be wrong. The CDR3 consists of 15 residues. Germline V CDR1 and CDR2: MRHNA, SNTAGT. The CDR3 region is CASPELAHADNEQYF. The CDR3 DNA sequence: TGTGCCAGTCCCGAACTAGCCCATGCGGACAATGAGCAGTACTTC.

A single count supports this clonotype. The gene calls are TRBV2 and TRBJ2-1; the D gene could be TRBD1 or TRBD2 (5 bases each). There are 15 residues in the CDR3. Germline lookup yields CDR1 SNHLY and CDR2 FYNNEI. V gave up 8 bases and J gave up 7 bases, with 21 bases separating them. The CDR3 nucleotides read TGTGCCAGCCCTGACGGGGCATCGGTGGGGAATGAGCAGTTCTTC. Translating it yields CASPDGASVGNEQFF.